This entry concerns a single T cell receptor (beta chain). The source of the sample is a study of blood T cell repertoires in COVID-19. Study-wide background: From the United States, Italy and Spain came samples of acute and convalescent COVID-19.

As handled by the study authors: For nucleated cells, counts were estimated from reference gene primer amplification. Generated by immunoSEQ multiplex PCR, the TCRdb table keeps only in-frame clones and is missing some. The V and J calls and clone size come from that table; D and trimming were worked out from the DNA. The profile shows some 270,000 clones, 70% to 90% of them singletons. V dropped 4 bases and J dropped 2; count of bases not matched to a gene: 2. The CDR3 is 14 residues long. The germline V gene has CDR1 MGHRA and CDR2 YSYEKL. This sequence originates from a woman in her sixties or seventies with acute or convalescent COVID-19. The V gene is TRBV4-1, the J gene TRBJ1-5; 7 positions agree with TRBD1. The source material was peripheral blood. CDR3 bases: TGCGCCAGCAGCCGAGGGACAGGCAATCAGCCCCAGCATTTT. Encoded protein: CASSRGTGNQPQHF.